Reported below is one T cell receptor (beta chain). This clonotype was detected ten times or more. No cognate antigen has been identified for it. No clone much larger than this one lies a single base away; base qualities are absent. The data derive from a study of T-cell reconstitution after alpha-beta-depleted transplantation in children (dated by TCRdb to about 2016). Study-level background: The study quantitatively tracked T-cell immune reconstitution after TCRalphabeta/CD19-depleted allogeneic hematopoietic cell transplantation in children using TCR repertoire profiling.

Library construction relied on PCR. Reads for this sample came from an Illumina HiSeq 2500. TCR library preparation used molecular barcoding, with unique molecular identifiers applied to normalize quantification of the TCRbeta repertoire. TCRdb ran its own pipeline on the public reads, namely fastp trimming at Q25 and MiXCR clone calling, and kept in-frame beta chains. Rows with one shared CDR3 protein collapse into an entry with the most common genes and DNA. The sample profile shows tens of thousands of distinct CDR3 sequences; 15% to 17% of them were found once. The ten largest clones capture about 20% of the sample. Points the paper makes about the study in general: About two months after transplant, the apparently early recovery of alphabetaT-cell counts reportedly depended on just several hundred clones that had expanded rapidly and came from non-depleted graft cells. In some patients, high TCRbeta diversity at day 60 was attributed to recipient T cells and intrathymic progenitors that had survived conditioning. The frequencies of hyperexpanded clones fell over the following months, and after one year, T-cell counts and TCRbeta diversity were mostly attributed to newly produced T cells.

The CDR3 covers 15 residues, taking in both the cysteine and the phenylalanine. The retained sequence is limited to the CDR3, 45 bases, with the frame set at the first base. V loses 4 bases at its end and J loses 0 bases; junction bases beyond the gene matches: 5. The treatment or condition label corresponds to: allogeneic hematopoietic cell transplantation with graft depleted of TCRalphabeta T cells and CD19 B cells. The children who served as transplant recipients had been given grafts of TCRalphabeta/CD19-depleted allogeneic hematopoietic cells. The TCR was taken from a male patient aged 2-15 years who had a stem cell transplant for acute lymphoblastic leukemia, so the T cells may come from the graft donor. The sequences come from PBMCs, mostly from graft donor cells, collected 180 days after TCRalphabeta/CD19-depleted stem cell transplant. The chain employs TRBV12-3 or TRBV12-4 and TRBJ2-5, and 7 junction bases match TRBD1. The CDR3 reads as follows: CASSSGTEYQETQYF. In nucleotide form, the sequence is TGTGCCAGCAGTTCCGGGACAGAGTACCAAGAGACCCAGTACTTC.